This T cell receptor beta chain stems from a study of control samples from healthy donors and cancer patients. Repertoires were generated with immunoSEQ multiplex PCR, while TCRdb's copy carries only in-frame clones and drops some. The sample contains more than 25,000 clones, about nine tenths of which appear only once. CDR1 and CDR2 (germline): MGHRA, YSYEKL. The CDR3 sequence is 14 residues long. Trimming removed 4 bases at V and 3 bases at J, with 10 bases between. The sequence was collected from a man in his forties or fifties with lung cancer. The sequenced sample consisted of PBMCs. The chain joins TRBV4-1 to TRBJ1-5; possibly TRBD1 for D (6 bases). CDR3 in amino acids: CASSPDSFNQPQHF. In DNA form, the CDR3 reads TGCGCCAGCAGCCCGGACAGCTTCAATCAGCCCCAGCATTTT.